This T cell receptor beta chain was observed in a study of tumor-infiltrating lymphocytes in primary liver carcinoma. This clonotype was observed a few times. Its antigen is unknown. Study-wide points: Tumor region pairs showed greater overlap than either tumor-adjacent or tumor-blood pairs did. Bulk samples went unsorted, so CD4+ and CD8+ repertoires were not compared.

Using a constant-region primer together with ProtoScript II reverse transcriptase, TCR beta cDNA was made from around 0.55 ug of total RNA. Employing slightly modified ARM-PCR, three nested multiplex PCR rounds were run, and these gave rise to the TCR beta libraries. MiXCR, applied by TCRdb to the multiplex PCR reads, yields one record per CDR3 protein. Found here are 300,000 to 350,000 distinct CDR3 sequences, around three fifths of them singletons; the top ten hold 5.5% to 7%. The researchers obtained blood RNA from unsorted whole blood and also extracted germline DNA. Before any surgery took place, four milliliters of peripheral blood were collected. The sample taken for sequencing was peripheral blood. The origin of this receptor is a man in his forties with primary liver carcinoma and hepatitis B virus infection.

DNA of the CDR3: TGTGCCAGCAACCAACAGGGGAGCTCCTACGAGCAGTACTTC. It translates to CASNQQGSSYEQYF. The rearrangement uses TRBV12-3 or TRBV12-4 and TRBJ2-7; 7 bases line up with TRBD1. The CDR3 extends over 14 amino acids. The V gene end was trimmed by 7 bases and the J gene end by 0 bases; junction bases not matched to a gene: 6.